The 29 T cell receptor beta chains below were found in one sample sequenced in a study of T cells after yellow fever vaccination. TCRdb itself ran the 5' RACE reads through MiXCR, one entry per CDR3 protein. The sample yields a few hundred thousand distinct CDR3 sequences, 6.9% seen once. The source material was CD4+ T cells sorted from PBMCs, sampled 15 days after the yellow fever booster vaccination. The source of these receptors is a man aged 25-45 years who received the YFV17D yellow fever vaccine.

The sample holds many counts of this clonotype. The chain has TRBV20-1 and TRBJ2-1, with 7 bases aligning to TRBD2. J gave up 0 bases and V 6 bases, and 8 bases lay outside the gene matches. Germline V gene data show CDR1 as DFQATT and CDR2 as SNEGSKA (reference sequence). CDR3 size: 15 residues. This CDR3 reads CSAQKRGSSYNEQFF. The CDR3 nucleotides are TGCAGTGCCCAGAAGCGGGGTAGCTCCTACAATGAGCAGTTCTTC.

This clonotype was picked up a small number of times. The V and J genes are TRBV27 and TRBJ2-5; no clear D. With 0 bases removed from V and 2 bases from J, the gap between germline ends came to 10 bases. Germline CDR1 and CDR2: MNHEY and SMNVEV (reference sequence). The CDR3 spans 15 residues. As DNA, the CDR3 is TGTGCCAGCAGTTTATCCTGGGCCAATCAAGAGACCCAGTACTTC. This gives the protein CASSLSWANQETQYF.

At least ten counts were recorded for this clonotype. The chain links TRBV10-3 to TRBJ2-1; 9 nucleotides align to TRBD2. This CDR3 is 15 amino acids long. Germline CDR1 is ENHRY and CDR2 is SYGVKD. Trimming cost V 0 bases and J 8 bases; bases outside gene matches: 5. DNA for the CDR3: TGTGCCATCAGTGAGTCCGGCGGACTAGCGCATGAGCAGTTCTTC. It specifies CAISESGGLAHEQFF.

This clonotype appeared a few times. This chain connects TRBV7-2 to TRBJ2-4; 7 nucleotides agree with TRBD2. Germline CDR1 is SGHTA and CDR2 is FQGNSA. The CDR3 is made up of 15 amino acids. Unmatched junction bases numbered 6, after V lost 1 base and J lost 6 bases. The CDR3 nucleotides read TGTGCCAGCAGCTTAGAGGCGGGAGAGCCAAACATTCAGTACTTC. Its protein is CASSLEAGEPNIQYF.

This clonotype occurred many times. The rearrangement joins TRBV2 to TRBJ2-7; D possibly uses TRBD1 or TRBD2 (5 bases each). V was pared by 6 bases and J by 0 bases, with 15 bases between. CDR1 and CDR2 (germline): SNHLY, FYNNEI. This CDR3 contains 15 residues. CDR3 sequence: CASRAGTTYSYEQYF. In DNA, the CDR3 is TGTGCCAGCAGAGCCGGGACGACCTACTCCTACGAGCAGTACTTC.

This clonotype came up a few times. The gene calls are TRBV3-1 and TRBJ1-3, with TRBD1 identical over 7 bases. The junction had 6 bases not matched to a gene; V was cut back by 3 bases and J by 4 bases. Germline-derived CDR1 and CDR2 are LGHDT and YNNKEL (reference sequence). The CDR3 consists of 15 residues. CDR3 in DNA: TGTGCCAGCAGCCATCGACAGGGTGAAGGAAACACCATATATTTT. Its translation: CASSHRQGEGNTIYF.

This clonotype was observed many times. This chain connects TRBV5-5 to TRBJ2-1, with 9 positions matching TRBD1. Trimming at V came to 5 bases and at J to 6 bases, leaving 3 bases not matched to a gene. CDR1 and CDR2 (germline): SGHKS, YYEKEE (reference sequence). The CDR3 is 13 residues long. In DNA form, the CDR3 reads TGTGCCAGCAGGCGGACAGGGGCCAATGAGCAGTTCTTC. It is translated as CASRRTGANEQFF.

Details on this clonotype: This may come from a read error, since a much larger clone is one base off. V gene TRBV9 combines with J gene TRBJ2-7; maybe TRBD2 (5 bases). Germline V gene data show CDR1 as SGDLS and CDR2 as YYNGEE. CDR3 length: 13 amino acids. V lost 0 bases and J lost 6, with 10 bases in between. Here the CDR3 DNA reads TGTGCCAGCAGCGTAGTACTAGATGGCGAGCAGTACTTC. Protein: CASSVVLDGEQYF.

This clonotype appeared a few times. This chain uses TRBV6-2 or TRBV6-3 with TRBJ2-1; 14 bases fit TRBD2. V lost 6 bases, J lost 7 bases, and 5 bases stayed unmatched. The CDR3 contains 15 residues. CDR1 is MNHEY and CDR2 is SVGEGT in the germline V gene. The CDR3 DNA reads TGTGCCAGCAGAGGACTAGCGGGAGGATGGAATGAGCAGTTCTTC. Protein sequence: CASRGLAGGWNEQFF.

This clonotype has a count of ten or more. The chain links TRBV20-1 to TRBJ2-4, with a tentative D call TRBD1 (6 bases). In germline, CDR1 is DFQATT, CDR2 SNEGSKA (reference sequence). CDR3 size: 15 residues. The CDR3 bases are TGCAGCGCCAACTACAGGGACATAGCCAAAAACATTCAGTACTTC. Residues: CSANYRDIAKNIQYF.

V is TRBV19 and J is TRBJ2-7, with a weak D call TRBD2 (6 bases). Trimming cost V 6 bases and J 7 bases, with 25 bases left between them. The CDR3 is made up of 16 amino acids. CDR1 and CDR2 (germline): LNHDA, SQIVND (reference sequence). In DNA, the CDR3 is TGTGCCAGTAGGCCCCCCGCCGGGACTGGGAGAGCGGAGCAGTACTTC. This encodes CASRPPAGTGRAEQYF.

This clonotype was counted many times. The rearrangement uses TRBV4-3 and TRBJ2-3, with D perhaps TRBD2 (5 bases). The germline CDR1 and CDR2 sequences are LGHNA and YSLEER. The CDR3 runs to 14 residues. V dropped 4 bases and J dropped 2 bases, with 10 bases sitting between them. CDR3 residues: CASSRRRYTDTQYF. CDR3 in DNA: TGCGCCAGCAGCCGTCGGAGGTACACAGATACGCAGTATTTT.

This clonotype was detected many times. The chain joins TRBV3-1 to TRBJ2-1; D is uncertain. Between the trimmed V and J ends, which lost 2 bases and 5 bases, there was a span of 19 bases. The CDR3 is made up of 17 amino acids. The V gene's germline CDR1 is LGHDT and CDR2 YNNKEL (reference sequence). The CDR3 nucleotides read TGTGCCAGCAGCCAACAAGGCCTAGTATCTGGAAACAATGAGCAGTTCTTC. Protein product: CASSQQGLVSGNNEQFF.

The rearrangement joins TRBV4-2 to TRBJ2-7; 8 positions agree with TRBD2. Unmatched junction bases numbered 11, after V lost 0 bases and J lost 1 base. The CDR3 sequence is 18 residues long. Germline values: CDR1 LGHNA, CDR2 YNFKEQ. In DNA, the CDR3 is TGTGCCAGCAGCCAAGAACCCCCCTCTAGCGGGCGGTCCTACGAGCAGTACTTC. Translation: CASSQEPPSSGRSYEQYF.

V usage is TRBV7-3 and J usage is TRBJ2-6; weak D call: TRBD2 (5 bases). The V gene lost 4 bases and the J gene lost 10 bases, with 11 bases spanning the gap. Germline V CDR1 and CDR2: SGHTA, FQGTGA. The CDR3 extends over 13 amino acids. Here the CDR3 reads CASSSTTGNVLTF. CDR3 nucleotide sequence: TGTGCCAGCAGCTCCACCACGGGGAACGTCCTGACTTTC.

The CDR3 nucleotides read TGTGCCAGCAGCCAAGATCTCGGCGAGGGAAGGTCCAAAAACATTCAGTACTTC. Amino acid sequence: CASSQDLGEGRSKNIQYF. V gene TRBV4-2 combines with J gene TRBJ2-4; perhaps TRBD2 as D (5 bases). Trimming took 0 bases from V and 2 from J, leaving 17 bases between them. Germline CDR1 is LGHNA and CDR2 is YNFKEQ. The CDR3 has 18 residues.

A remark on this clonotype: A read error is possible here, since a much larger clone lies one base away. The genes are TRBV10-1 and TRBJ2-5; D gene uncertain. The V end lost 0 bases, the J end lost 7 bases, and 9 bases lay between the germline ends. The CDR3 sequence is 13 residues long. The germline CDR1 and CDR2 sequences are WNHNN and SYGVQD (reference sequence). CDR3 DNA: TGCGCCAGCAGTGAGTCCATGGATGGGACCCAGTACTTC. Translated, it gives CASSESMDGTQYF.

This clonotype was seen at least ten times. V gene TRBV6-4 combines with J gene TRBJ2-1; TRBD2 matches at 14 bases. The CDR3 runs 14 residues. CDR1 is MRHNA, CDR2 SNTAGT, per germline. V lost 4 bases, J lost 15 bases, and 8 bases stayed unmatched. CDR3 region: CASSATGTSGRLFF. In DNA, the CDR3 is TGTGCCAGCAGTGCAACCGGGACTAGCGGGAGATTGTTCTTC.

The table lists this clonotype with a few counts. The chain links TRBV27 to TRBJ2-7, with D possibly TRBD2 on 7 matching bases. Germline loops: CDR1 MNHEY, CDR2 SMNVEV (reference sequence). The CDR3 runs 15 residues. The germline V and J ends were trimmed by 5 bases and 4 bases, with 18 bases remaining between them. CDR3: CASSPRGGAGYEQYF. In DNA form, the CDR3 reads TGTGCCAGCAGTCCCCGTGGGGGGGCTGGGTACGAGCAGTACTTC.

This clonotype was counted many times. The V gene is TRBV6-5, the J gene TRBJ2-7, with D possibly matching TRBD2 (6 bases). V was cut by 4 bases and J by 11 bases, with 15 bases left in between. CDR1 and CDR2 (germline): MNHEY, SVGAGI. The CDR3 length is 12 residues. CDR3 bases: TGTGCCAGCAGTTCCCCGCAGGGCGGGGAGTACTTC. Its protein is CASSSPQGGEYF.

To note about this clonotype: It may be a read error: a sequence one base away is much more abundant. The chain has TRBV29-1 and TRBJ2-5, with 10 positions matching TRBD2. The CDR3 runs 14 residues. Germline CDR1 SQVTM, CDR2 ANQGSEA. The V segment lost 8 bases and the J segment 8 bases; nucleotides outside the gene matches: 14. The CDR3 sequence: CSLGQAGGPDTQYF. DNA for the CDR3: TGCAGCTTAGGTCAAGCGGGAGGGCCGGACACCCAGTACTTC. Combining the CDR3 with reference TRBV29-1 and TRBJ2-5 gives the whole variable domain SAVISQKPSRDICQRGTSLTIQCQVDSQVTMMFWYRQQPGQSLTLIATANQGSEATYESGFVIDKFPISRPNLTFSTLTVSNMSPEDSSIYLCSLGQAGGPDTQYFGPGTRLLVL.

The chain couples TRBV18 to TRBJ2-6; TRBD2 matches at 13 bases. The germline V gene encodes CDR1 KGHSH and CDR2 LQKENI. V shed 0 bases and J 0 bases; nucleotides not matched to a gene: 2. The CDR3 length is 19 residues. The CDR3, as DNA: TGTGCCAGCTCACCACCTGGACTAGCGGGGGTCTCTGGGGCCAACGTCCTGACTTTC. This encodes CASSPPGLAGVSGANVLTF.

This clonotype was detected only once. The chain uses TRBV7-2 and TRBJ2-1; D is perhaps TRBD2 (6 bases). Trimming stripped 5 bases from V and 12 bases from J, with 14 bases between. Germline CDR1 SGHTA, CDR2 FQGNSA. There are 12 residues in the CDR3. The CDR3 nucleotides are TGTGCCAGCAGCAATAGCGGAAGGTTGCAGTTCTTC. This translates into CASSNSGRLQFF.

The chain joins TRBV30 to TRBJ2-2, with 9 bases aligning to TRBD2. Trimming cost V 4 bases and J 6 bases; bases outside gene matches: 9. Per the germline V gene, CDR1 is GTSNPN and CDR2 is SVGIG (reference sequence). This CDR3 region has 15 residues. In nucleotides, the CDR3 is TGTGCCTGGACTCGACTAGCGGAAGTGTCCGGGGAGCTGTTTTTT. Translated, it gives CAWTRLAEVSGELFF.

This clonotype was counted at least ten times. The chain recombines TRBV18 with TRBJ2-7; the D gene is possibly TRBD2 (6 bases). From germline, CDR1 is KGHSH and CDR2 LQKENI. V lost 6 bases, J lost 2 bases, and 17 bases lay in between. The CDR3 has 15 residues. CDR3 sequence reads: CASSLAGTPTYEQYF. The CDR3, as DNA: TGTGCCAGCTCTCTCGCCGGGACTCCTACCTACGAGCAGTACTTC.

This clonotype has a handful of counts. The V and J genes are TRBV20-1 and TRBJ2-1; 10 bases line up with TRBD2. The CDR3 is 15 residues long. The germline gives CDR1 DFQATT, CDR2 SNEGSKA (reference sequence). The trim removed 6 bases at V and 9 bases at J, leaving 14 bases unmatched. CDR3 in amino acids: CSARRPSGSAFEQFF. The CDR3 DNA is TGCAGTGCGCGACGACCTAGCGGGAGCGCTTTTGAGCAGTTCTTC.

At least ten counts were recorded for this clonotype. CDR3 DNA sequence: TGTGCCAGCACTCCAGGGGCTAGCGTTTTGTATTTT. Translating gives CASTPGASVLYF. V and J are TRBV7-2 and TRBJ2-3; tentatively, D is TRBD1 or TRBD2 (6 bases each). Per germline, CDR1 SGHTA and CDR2 FQGNSA. Between the trimmed V and J ends, which lost 7 bases and 14 bases, there was a span of 19 bases. CDR3 size: 12 residues.

This clonotype was found a few times. The CDR3 DNA follows: TGCGCCAGCTCCGGTCGGGGGGCCGGGGGAGATACGCAGTATTTT. Residues: CASSGRGAGGDTQYF. The chain employs TRBV23-1 and TRBJ2-3; D possibly corresponds to TRBD2 (7 bases). TRBV23-1 is an ORF, and what it does is uncertain. CDR3 length: 15 residues. V lost 8 bases to trimming and J lost 5 bases, with 20 bases between them.

The V gene is TRBV29-1, the J gene TRBJ1-2; tentatively, D is TRBD1 (5 bases). Germline assignment: CDR1 SQVTM and CDR2 ANQGSEA. Trimming pared 7 bases from V and 3 bases from J, leaving 12 bases between. The CDR3 has 12 amino acids. The CDR3 here is CSGGGGDYGYTF. CDR3 nucleotides: TGCAGCGGTGGGGGGGGTGACTATGGCTACACCTTC.